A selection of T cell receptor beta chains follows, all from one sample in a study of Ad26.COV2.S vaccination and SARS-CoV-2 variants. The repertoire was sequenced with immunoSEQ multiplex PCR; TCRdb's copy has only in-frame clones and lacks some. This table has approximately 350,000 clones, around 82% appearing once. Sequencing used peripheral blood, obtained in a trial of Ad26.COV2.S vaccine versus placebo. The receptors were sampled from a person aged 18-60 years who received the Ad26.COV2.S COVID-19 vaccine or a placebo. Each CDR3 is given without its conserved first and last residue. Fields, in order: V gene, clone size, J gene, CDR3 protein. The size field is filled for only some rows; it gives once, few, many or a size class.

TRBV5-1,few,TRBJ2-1,ASSLAGRESYNEQF
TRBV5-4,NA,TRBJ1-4,ASSSGGGEEKLF
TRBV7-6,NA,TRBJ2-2,ASSLGMSGGRLNTGELF
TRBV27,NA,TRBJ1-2,ASSLTGHYGYT
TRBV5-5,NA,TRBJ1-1,ASSLGRWGNTEAF
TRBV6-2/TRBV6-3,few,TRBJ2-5,ASSWIGKQETQY
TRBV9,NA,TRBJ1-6,ASSVETGNSPLH
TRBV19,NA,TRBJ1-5,ASTRQGFNQPQH
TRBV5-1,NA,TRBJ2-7,ASSLGLAEGYEQY
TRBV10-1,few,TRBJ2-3,ASSREGRSTDTQY
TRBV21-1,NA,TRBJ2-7,ASSNLNDGPAWGEQY
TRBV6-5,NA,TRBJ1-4,ARAGGNWEKLF
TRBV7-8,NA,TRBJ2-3,ASSYLGTDTQY
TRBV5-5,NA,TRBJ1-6,ASRSGTGGWNSPLH
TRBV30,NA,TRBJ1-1,AYGQSGGDTEAF
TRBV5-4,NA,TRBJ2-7,ASRRDSYEQY
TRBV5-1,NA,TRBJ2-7,ASSLGQADEQY
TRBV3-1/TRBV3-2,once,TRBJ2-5,ASSQRGRQETQY
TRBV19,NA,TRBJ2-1,ASKGQGAHNEQF
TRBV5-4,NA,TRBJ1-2,ASSSAPGAGGYT
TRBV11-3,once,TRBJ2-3,ASSLDGASTDTQY
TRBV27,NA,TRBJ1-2,ASSPSGGYGYT
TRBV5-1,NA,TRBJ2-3,ASSLKADTQY
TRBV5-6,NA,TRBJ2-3,ASSGGSAAQY
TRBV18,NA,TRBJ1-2,ASSPRGLYGYT
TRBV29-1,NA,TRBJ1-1,SASSTGVTEAF
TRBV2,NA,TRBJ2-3,ASSDGGARTDTQY
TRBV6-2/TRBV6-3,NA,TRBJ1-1,ASSYPPEGQNTEAF
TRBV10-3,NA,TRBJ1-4,AIRNTENLNEKLF
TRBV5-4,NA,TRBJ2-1,ASSPLVGNEQF
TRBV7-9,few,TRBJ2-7,ASTDTGAYEQY
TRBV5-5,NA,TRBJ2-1,ASSPIAGGFSYNEQF